This note documents a single T cell receptor beta chain sequence. This specimen belongs to a study of shared clonotypes between healthy human individuals. Trimming cost V 7 bases and J 9 bases, with 10 bases left between them. The germline gives CDR1 MNHNS, CDR2 SASEGT. CDR3 size: 11 residues. Libraries were prepared by immunoSEQ multiplex PCR; TCRdb keeps only in-frame clonotypes and omits some of them. The sample shows hundreds of thousands of clones, over 65% of them seen only once. The chain links TRBV6-1 to TRBJ2-1, with no clear D. The sample consisted of memory CD4+ T cells sorted from blood. Subset noted: CD45RA-negative fraction. The sequence was collected from a woman under 40 in good health. Here the CDR3 reads CASKLSGEQFF. CDR3 DNA: TGTGCCAGCAAGCTATCTGGTGAGCAGTTCTTC.